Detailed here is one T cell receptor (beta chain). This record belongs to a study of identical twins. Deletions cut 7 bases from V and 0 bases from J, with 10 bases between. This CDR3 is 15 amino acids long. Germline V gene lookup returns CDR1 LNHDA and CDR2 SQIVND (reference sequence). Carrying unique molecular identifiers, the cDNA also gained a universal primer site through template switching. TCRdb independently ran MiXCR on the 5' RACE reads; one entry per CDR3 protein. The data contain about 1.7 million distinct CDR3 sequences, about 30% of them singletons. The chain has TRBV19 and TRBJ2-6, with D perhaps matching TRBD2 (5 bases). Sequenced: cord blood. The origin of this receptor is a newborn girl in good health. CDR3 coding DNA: TGTGCCAGTAAATTAGGAGGCTCTGGGGCCAACGTCCTGACTTTC. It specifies CASKLGGSGANVLTF.